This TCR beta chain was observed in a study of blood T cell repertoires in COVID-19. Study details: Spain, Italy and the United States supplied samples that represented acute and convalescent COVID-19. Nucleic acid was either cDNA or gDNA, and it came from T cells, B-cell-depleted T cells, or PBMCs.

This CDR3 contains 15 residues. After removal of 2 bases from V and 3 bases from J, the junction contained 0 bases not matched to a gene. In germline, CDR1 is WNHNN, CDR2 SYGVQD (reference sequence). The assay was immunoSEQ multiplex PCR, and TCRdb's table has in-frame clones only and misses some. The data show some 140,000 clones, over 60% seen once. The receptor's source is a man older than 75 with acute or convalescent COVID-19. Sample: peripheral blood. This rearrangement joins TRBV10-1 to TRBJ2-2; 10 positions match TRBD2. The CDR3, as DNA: TGCGCCAGCAGTGAGCTAGCGGGGGACACCGGGGAGCTGTTTTTT. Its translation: CASSELAGDTGELFF.